A single sample is the source of the 8 T cell receptor beta chains below, sequenced in a study of T cells in Graves' hyperthyroidism and ophthalmopathy (dated by TCRdb to between 2018 and 2021). The library was built by means of multiplex PCR. TCRdb names Illumina HiSeq 2000 as the instrument used. The TCR beta CDR3 regions were amplified from RNA transcripts. A first-round RT-PCR of the TCR CDR3 used the HTBI primer set with the Qiagen OneStep RT-PCR kit. TCRdb trimmed the raw reads at Q25, called clones with MiXCR and kept productive beta chains. Each CDR3 protein gets just one entry, which takes the most common genes and DNA from the rows behind it. This sample holds approximately 640,000 distinct CDR3 sequences; 45% were observed only once. The top ten hold 6.5% to 9% of the sample. Sequences were obtained from peripheral blood or thyroid tissue (not recorded which). Receptor source: an adult man with Graves' disease, either hyperthyroidism or ophthalmopathy (not recorded which).

This clonotype was detected a few times. The rearrangement joins TRBV6-6 to TRBJ1-1, with D unclear. The CDR3 has 13 amino acids. The V gene's germline CDR1 is MNHNY and CDR2 SVGAGI (reference sequence). Trimming shortened V by 5 bases and J by 4 bases, and 11 bases separated the two germline ends. CDR3 sequence (DNA): TGTGCCAGCAGTGAGCGGAGGAGCACTGAAGCTTTCTTT. Translating it yields CASSERRSTEAFF.

This sequence joins TRBV10-3 and TRBJ2-7; 10 nucleotides match TRBD2. Looked up from germline, CDR1 is ENHRY and CDR2 is SYGVKD. V shed 8 bases and J 4 bases; nucleotides not matched to a gene: 14. The length of the CDR3 is 16 residues. The CDR3 sequence is CAIGPLLAGDPYEQYF. The CDR3 DNA reads as TGTGCCATCGGCCCATTGCTAGCGGGAGACCCTTACGAGCAGTACTTC.

This clonotype was seen many times. This rearrangement joins TRBV29-1 to TRBJ1-2, with D perhaps matching TRBD1 (5 bases). CDR3 size: 12 residues. V lost 8 bases and J lost 4, with 14 bases in between. CDR1 and CDR2 from the germline V gene are SQVTM and ANQGSEA. This CDR3 is CSQTEGSYGYTF. CDR3 bases: TGCAGCCAAACTGAGGGGTCCTATGGCTACACCTTC.

As to this clonotype: This may come from a read error, since a much larger clone is one base off. The chain uses TRBV6-6 and TRBJ1-2, with D unclear. V dropped 6 bases and J dropped 4 bases, with 12 bases sitting between them. Germline V gene lookup returns CDR1 MNHNY and CDR2 SVGAGI (reference sequence). The CDR3 has 13 amino acids. CDR3 region: CASSTRKRYGYTF. CDR3 sequence (DNA): TGTGCCAGCAGCACAAGGAAACGCTATGGCTACACCTTC.

This clonotype was seen at least ten times. This sequence joins TRBV5-1 and TRBJ1-1; D unresolved. V was trimmed by 0 bases and J by 5 bases, leaving 8 bases between them. This CDR3 is built from 13 residues. CDR1 is SGHRS, CDR2 YFSETQ, per germline. The DNA for the CDR3 is TGCGCCAGCAGCTTGGATTCGAAGACTGAAGCTTTCTTT. Translation gives CASSLDSKTEAFF.

This clonotype was seen a handful of times. The V and J genes are TRBV7-2 and TRBJ1-1; TRBD1 matches 10 bases. There are 16 residues in the CDR3. Germline V CDR1 and CDR2: SGHTA, FQGNSA. Losses at the gene ends were 3 bases for V and 4 bases for J; bases not matched to a gene: 8. In nucleotides, the CDR3 is TGTGCCAGCAGCTTCCTGCCGGGACAGGGGCGCACTGAAGCTTTCTTT. Translation: CASSFLPGQGRTEAFF. Combining the CDR3 with reference TRBV7-2 and TRBJ1-1 gives the whole variable domain GAGVSQSPSNKVTEKGKDVELRCDPISGHTALYWYRQSLGQGLEFLIYFQGNSAPDKSGLPSDRFSAERTGGSVSTLTIQRTQQEDSAVYLCASSFLPGQGRTEAFFGQGTRLTVV.

This clonotype was seen repeatedly, ten times or more. The rearrangement links TRBV10-3 to TRBJ1-6, with a tentative D call TRBD1 (5 bases). V was cut by 7 bases and J by 5 bases, with 12 bases left in between. CDR3 size: 14 residues. CDR1 and CDR2 from the germline V gene are ENHRY and SYGVKD. Written as DNA, the CDR3 is TGTGCCATCACTCCCGGGGCAAATAATTCACCCCTCCACTTT. Translating it yields CAITPGANNSPLHF.

The table lists this clonotype with many counts. CDR3 amino acids: CASSSSLNTEAFF. CDR3 DNA: TGTGCCAGCTCTTCTTCCTTGAACACTGAAGCTTTCTTT. The chain combines TRBV7-9 with TRBJ1-1; D call uncertain. The CDR3 runs to 13 residues. Trimming shortened V by 8 bases and J by 0 bases, and 10 bases separated the two germline ends. Germline V gene lookup returns CDR1 SEHNR and CDR2 FQNEAQ (reference sequence).